The T cell receptor (beta chain) described here comes from a study of T cells after yellow fever vaccination. Broader study findings: The booster saw the reappearance of most primary-vaccination clones (approximately 97% CD4, 80% to 90% CD8).

TCRdb analysed the 5' RACE reads with MiXCR anew, one entry per CDR3 protein. Found here are a few hundred thousand distinct CDR3 sequences, around 5.3% of them singletons; the top ten hold roughly 3.5%. Trimming cost V 3 bases and J 6 bases; bases outside gene matches: 7. Germline loops: CDR1 LGHDT, CDR2 YNNKEL (reference sequence). This CDR3 region has 15 residues. There are a few counts of this clonotype. What it recognizes is unknown. The TCR originated in a man between 18 and 35 years old who received the YFV17D yellow fever vaccine. This rearrangement joins TRBV3-1 to TRBJ2-1; 8 nucleotides align to TRBD2. This specimen was CD4+ T cells sorted from PBMCs, taken on the day of the yellow fever booster vaccination. The CDR3 loop reads CASSQNLGGGNEQFF. In nucleotides, the CDR3 is TGTGCCAGCAGCCAGAACCTCGGGGGGGGCAATGAGCAGTTCTTC.